The 24 T cell receptor beta chains below come from one sample, sequenced in a study of blood T cell repertoires in COVID-19. Here immunoSEQ multiplex PCR was the method, and the copy in TCRdb shows in-frame clones only, minus some. The data hold approximately 110,000 clones, with about 90% observed a single time. Sequencing was carried out using peripheral blood. The origin of the receptors is a man aged 45 to 65 with COVID-19, enrolled during active disease.

This clone has only a few counts. DNA of the CDR3: TGTGCCAGCAGTGGGACAGGGAATCAGCCCCAGCATTTT. Its protein product is CASSGTGNQPQHF. J is TRBJ1-5 and V is TRBV12-3 or TRBV12-4; 9 bases match TRBD1. V shed 5 bases and J 4 bases; nucleotides not matched to a gene: 0. The CDR3 runs to 13 residues.

Only a few counts were recorded for this clone. V usage is TRBV4-2 and J usage is TRBJ2-5; 7 bases line up with TRBD1. V shed 4 bases, J shed 5 bases, and the junction held 10 bases outside the gene matches. CDR1 LGHNA and CDR2 YNFKEQ come from the germline V gene. The CDR3 covers 15 residues. The CDR3 here is CASSLITGVGETQYF. The DNA of the CDR3 is TGTGCCAGCAGCCTTATCACAGGGGTCGGGGAGACCCAGTACTTC.

The rearrangement uses TRBV28 and TRBJ1-3, with D possibly matching TRBD1 (6 bases). CDR1 MDHEN and CDR2 SYDVKM come from the germline V gene. The V end lost 7 bases, the J end lost 8 bases, and 18 bases lay between the germline ends. This CDR3 is built from 14 residues. The CDR3 DNA reads as TGTGCCAGCACCCAAGGGGGAAGAGCGGACACCATATATTTT. It specifies CASTQGGRADTIYF.

A few counts support this clone. The gene calls are TRBV3-1 (or the pseudogene TRBV3-2) and TRBJ1-3; TRBD1 aligns across 8 bases. Trimming took 6 bases from V and 1 from J; bases not matched to a gene: 5. The CDR3 runs to 15 residues. CDR1 is LGHDT, CDR2 YNNKEL, per germline (reference sequence). Written as DNA, the CDR3 is TGTGCCAGCAGTCTAACAGGGGGATCTGGAAACACCATATATTTT. It specifies CASSLTGGSGNTIYF.

This clone was picked up many times. This sequence joins TRBV3-1 (or the pseudogene TRBV3-2) and TRBJ2-1, with D maybe TRBD2 (6 bases). Trimming removed 4 bases from V and 5 bases from J, with 15 bases in between. CDR1 LGHDT and CDR2 YNNKEL come from the germline V gene (reference sequence). This CDR3 contains 15 residues. This CDR3 is CASSPFGGAHNEQFF. CDR3 sequence (DNA): TGTGCCAGCAGCCCCTTCGGGGGAGCCCACAATGAGCAGTTCTTC.

This chain connects TRBV27 to TRBJ1-5; a weak D match, TRBD1 (6 bases). The CDR3 is 19 amino acids. CDR1 and CDR2 from the germline V gene are MNHEY and SMNVEV (reference sequence). V lost 5 bases to trimming and J lost 2 bases, with 25 bases between them. The CDR3 reads CASSRQMITGSAGNQPQHF. CDR3 bases: TGTGCCAGCAGTCGACAAATGATTACAGGGTCCGCAGGCAATCAGCCCCAGCATTTT.

This chain connects TRBV6-5 to TRBJ2-7, with 7 bases aligning to TRBD2. Germline V lookup: CDR1 MNHEY, CDR2 SVGAGI. This CDR3 region has 13 residues. With V trimmed by 8 bases and J by 3 bases, 7 bases remained unmatched. In nucleotides, the CDR3 is TGTGCCAGCGGCACCGGGGGGAGCTACGAGCAGTACGTC. Protein sequence: CASGTGGSYEQYV.

The rearrangement joins TRBV7-2 to TRBJ2-5, with TRBD1 as a possible D gene (6 bases). V lost 5 bases to trimming and J lost 4 bases, with 14 bases between them. The CDR3 spans 14 residues. CDR1 SGHTA and CDR2 FQGNSA come from the germline V gene. The CDR3 loop reads CASSRETGTETQYF. CDR3 in DNA: TGTGCCAGCAGCCGTGAGACAGGTACAGAGACCCAGTACTTC.

This rearrangement joins TRBV5-1 to TRBJ2-7, with D tentatively TRBD1 (6 bases). Trimming removed 4 bases from V and 0 bases from J, with 11 bases in between. This CDR3 is built from 14 residues. The germline V gene encodes CDR1 SGHRS and CDR2 YFSETQ. The CDR3 coding sequence is TGCGCCAGCAGCAACGGACAGAGCTCCTACGAGCAGTACGTC. Amino acid sequence: CASSNGQSSYEQYV.

The rearrangement joins TRBV28 to TRBJ2-7, with a weak D call TRBD2 (6 bases). The CDR3 totals 14 residues. The V gene lost 6 bases and the J gene lost 12 bases, with 24 bases spanning the gap. Looked up from germline, CDR1 is MDHEN and CDR2 is SYDVKM. The CDR3 region has the DNA TGTGCCAGCAGAAATAGCGGCATTTCGGCGGTGGGGTACTTC. Translation: CASRNSGISAVGYF.

The chain links TRBV6-1 to TRBJ1-5, with a tentative D call TRBD1 (6 bases). Germline CDR1 and CDR2: MNHNS and SASEGT. V lost 1 base to trimming and J lost 3 bases, with 10 bases between them. This CDR3 is built from 15 residues. The CDR3, as DNA: TGTGCCAGCAGTGAAGGGGGGGGCTTCAATCAGCCCCAGCATTTT. Translation gives CASSEGGGFNQPQHF.

The gene calls are TRBV5-5 and TRBJ2-6; D uncertain. Germline assignment: CDR1 SGHKS and CDR2 YYEKEE (reference sequence). This CDR3 region has 15 residues. Trimming took off 4 bases at V and 0 bases at J, with 8 bases between the two ends. The DNA of the CDR3 is TGTGCCAGCAGCCCACGCGCCTCTGGGGCCAACGTCCTGACTTTC. Protein sequence: CASSPRASGANVLTF. Looking up the rest from reference TRBV5-5 and TRBJ2-6 gives the full variable domain: DAGVTQSPTHLIKTRGQQVTLRCSPISGHKSVSWYQQVLGQGPQFIFQYYEKEERGRGNFPDRFSARQFPNYSSELNVNALLLGDSALYLCASSPRASGANVLTFGAGSRLTVL.

The chain couples TRBV6-5 to TRBJ2-1, with D uncertain. CDR3 size: 13 residues. V was shortened by 7 bases and J by 5 bases, with 12 bases between the two germline ends. Germline CDR1 and CDR2: MNHEY and SVGAGI. As DNA, the CDR3 is TGTGCCAGCACACAGAAGGTTGACAATGAGCAGTTCTTC. This encodes CASTQKVDNEQFF.

The gene calls are TRBV5-6 and TRBJ1-3, with D hard to call. Per the germline V gene, CDR1 is SGHDT and CDR2 is YYEEEE. There are 15 residues in the CDR3. V lost 3 bases, J lost 3 bases, and 13 bases lay in between. CDR3 loop: CASSSQTTSGNTIYF. In DNA form, the CDR3 reads TGTGCCAGCAGCTCCCAGACCACTAGTGGAAACACCATATATTTT.

V and J are TRBV7-9 and TRBJ2-2; 10 bases fit TRBD2. Germline V gives CDR1 SEHNR, CDR2 FQNEAQ (reference sequence). CDR3 length equals 18 residues. V gave up 5 bases and J gave up 4 bases; unmatched junction bases: 13. CDR3 region: CASSPHPASGSGTGELFF. DNA of the CDR3: TGTGCCAGCAGCCCACATCCCGCTAGCGGGAGTGGCACCGGGGAGCTGTTTTTT.

This clone was seen a handful of times. The rearrangement uses TRBV7-2 and TRBJ2-2; D call uncertain. Trimming pared 2 bases from V and 5 bases from J, leaving 9 bases between. The germline V gene encodes CDR1 SGHTA and CDR2 FQGNSA. This CDR3 region has 14 residues. Here the CDR3 reads CASSLSYLTGELFF. As DNA, the CDR3 is TGTGCCAGCAGCTTAAGCTATCTTACCGGGGAGCTGTTTTTT.

The rearrangement links TRBV3-1 (or the pseudogene TRBV3-2) to TRBJ2-5; a possible D gene is TRBD1 (6 bases). Germline V gene lookup returns CDR1 LGHDT and CDR2 YNNKEL (reference sequence). This CDR3 comprises 16 residues. V was cut by 3 bases and J by 1 base, with 15 bases left in between. The CDR3 sequence is CASSHGTPVFQETQYF. CDR3 coding DNA: TGTGCCAGCAGCCACGGGACACCCGTCTTCCAAGAGACCCAGTACTTC.

To note about this clone: One end of the junction is discordant with germline, which a read error may explain. The chain carries TRBV2 and TRBJ2-3, with TRBD2 matching 16 bases. The CDR3 spans 16 residues. From germline, CDR1 is SNHLY and CDR2 FYNNEI. The CDR3 sequence: CASSEGTSGRADTQYF. The CDR3, as DNA: TGTGCCAGCAGCGAAGGGACTAGCGGGAGGGCGGATACGCAGTATTTT.

The rearrangement links TRBV10-3 to TRBJ2-4; tentative D call: TRBD1 (5 bases). The CDR3 sequence is 13 residues long. V was clipped by 4 bases and J by 5 bases, with 9 bases between them. Germline CDR1 is ENHRY and CDR2 is SYGVKD. The CDR3 spells CAISGATENIQYF. Here the CDR3 DNA reads TGTGCCATCAGTGGGGCGACAGAAAACATTCAGTACTTC.

The chain employs TRBV6-2 or TRBV6-3 and TRBJ2-5, with 12 bases aligning to TRBD2. With V trimmed by 6 bases and J by 5 bases, 7 bases remained unmatched. Germline lookup yields CDR1 MNHEY and CDR2 SVGEGT. This CDR3 is built from 15 residues. CDR3 nucleotides: TGTGCCAGCAGACCTCTAGCGGGAGGGCCGGAGACCCAGTACTTC. This sequence encodes CASRPLAGGPETQYF.

CDR3 protein: CASSLGRDTEAFF. DNA of the CDR3: TGCGCCAGCAGCTTGGGGAGGGACACTGAAGCTTTCTTT. The rearrangement uses TRBV5-1 and TRBJ1-1; D gene unclear. With 0 bases removed from V and 3 bases from J, the gap between germline ends came to 6 bases. The germline V gene encodes CDR1 SGHRS and CDR2 YFSETQ. The CDR3 runs 13 residues.

The count of this clone is one. The V gene is TRBV6-4, the J gene TRBJ1-5; a possible D gene is TRBD1 (5 bases). The CDR3 length is 15 residues. Deletions cut 9 bases from V and 4 bases from J, with 19 bases between. CDR1 is MRHNA, CDR2 SNTAGT, per germline. Here the CDR3 DNA reads TGTGCCAGACCCTCTCTCCGGGACTCTAATCAGCCCCAGCATTTT. Translation: CARPSLRDSNQPQHF.

The V gene is TRBV5-8, the J gene TRBJ1-4; the match to TRBD1 covers 9 bases. This CDR3 has 15 amino acids. Germline V gene data show CDR1 as SGHTS and CDR2 as YDEGEE. Trimming cost V 2 bases and J 4 bases; bases outside gene matches: 3. CDR3 protein: CASSFGQGINEKLFF. The CDR3 DNA is TGTGCCAGCAGCTTCGGACAGGGGATTAATGAAAAACTGTTTTTT.

This sequence joins TRBV27 and TRBJ1-2; D possibly corresponds to TRBD1 (5 bases). Germline-derived CDR1 and CDR2 are MNHEY and SMNVEV (reference sequence). Trimming shortened V by 5 bases and J by 7 bases, and 17 bases separated the two germline ends. This CDR3 spans 14 amino acids. In DNA, the CDR3 is TGTGCCAGCAGTGACCAGGGCCTAATAACTGGCTACACCTTC. Amino acid sequence: CASSDQGLITGYTF.